This is a list of T cell receptor beta chains from one sample in a study of human T cells and chemical hapten exposure. TCRdb reanalysed the RACE reads using MiXCR and keeps one entry per CDR3 protein. The table shows fewer than 95,000 distinct CDR3 sequences, with about 10% occurring only once. Sequenced material: whole blood, taken in connection with sensitization to the hapten diphenylcyclopropenone (DPC). The source is a man aged 40-49 years with alopecia areata. Some clones in this sample may be carry-over from other donors' samples. Each CDR3 is given with its conserved first and last residue. D genes are given only for firm matches. Size values are once, few and many counts, or a class for expanded clones, and some rows have none.

abundance	j_gene	d_gene	v_gene	CDR3aa	CDR3nt
.	TRBJ2-2	.	TRBV12-3/TRBV12-4	CASSPLGGRTGELFF	TGTGCCAGCAGCCCGTTGGGAGGACGCACCGGGGAGCTGTTTTTT
.	TRBJ2-4	.	TRBV6-5	CASSYSYELAKNIQYF	TGTGCCAGCAGTTACTCGTACGAACTAGCCAAAAACATTCAGTACTTC
.	TRBJ2-1	.	TRBV6-2/TRBV6-3	CASSRTSPEQFF	TGTGCCAGCAGTCGCACTAGCCCCGAGCAGTTCTTC
medium-sized	TRBJ1-5	.	TRBV6-8	CASSYSILYREGPGNQPQHF	TGTGCCAGCAGTTACTCGATTCTGTACAGGGAGGGTCCCGGCAATCAGCCCCAGCATTTT
few	TRBJ2-4	TRBD2	TRBV20-1	CSATGLAERGIQYF	TGCAGTGCTACGGGACTAGCGGAAAGAGGCATTCAGTACTTC
few	TRBJ2-3	.	TRBV30	CACTADPPTDTQYF	TGTGCCTGCACCGCGGACCCTCCAACAGATACGCAGTATTTT
few	TRBJ2-7	TRBD2	TRBV7-6	CASSRTSGDPPSYEQYF	TGTGCCAGCAGCCGGACTAGCGGGGACCCCCCTTCCTACGAGCAGTACTTC
.	TRBJ1-1	TRBD1	TRBV6-2/TRBV6-3	CASSSGQAQVGNTEAFF	TGTGCCAGCAGTTCTGGACAGGCCCAGGTAGGAAACACTGAAGCTTTCTTT
.	TRBJ2-3	.	TRBV18	CASSPGSPDTQYF	TGTGCCAGCTCACCCGGGAGTCCAGATACGCAGTATTTT
.	TRBJ2-1	TRBD2	TRBV7-9	CASSWDGGRAHNEQFF	TGTGCCAGCAGCTGGGACGGCGGGAGGGCCCACAATGAGCAGTTCTTC
.	TRBJ2-7	.	TRBV6-2/TRBV6-3	CASGHQSYEQYF	TGTGCCAGCGGACACCAAAGCTACGAGCAGTACTTC
many	TRBJ2-1	TRBD2	TRBV19	CASSIGPLAGRGAYNEQFF	TGTGCCAGTAGTATAGGCCCCCTGGCGGGACGGGGGGCCTACAATGAGCAGTTCTTC
.	TRBJ2-6	.	TRBV29-1	CSVAQIQRSGANVLTF	TGCAGCGTTGCGCAGATACAGCGCTCTGGGGCCAACGTCCTGACTTTC
many	TRBJ2-5	.	TRBV12-3/TRBV12-4	CASSSSHTGRGTQYF	TGTGCCAGCAGTTCCAGTCACACGGGGCGAGGGACCCAGTACTTC
few	TRBJ1-2	.	TRBV20-1	CSAPRGSGYGYTF	TGCAGTGCCCCTAGGGGGAGTGGCTATGGCTACACCTTC
many	TRBJ2-1	.	TRBV5-3	CARKHLSFSYEQFF	TGTGCCAGAAAACATCTTTCCTTTAGCTATGAGCAGTTCTTC
many	TRBJ2-3	.	TRBV10-3	CAISEGLHPTDTQYF	TGTGCCATCAGTGAGGGTCTTCACCCCACAGATACGCAGTATTTT
few	TRBJ1-1	.	TRBV12-3/TRBV12-4	CASSLTPLGAEAFF	TGTGCCAGCAGCCTGACTCCATTGGGGGCTGAAGCTTTCTTT
many	TRBJ2-3	.	TRBV6-2/TRBV6-3	CASSHGENTQYF	TGTGCCAGCAGTCACGGGGAAAATACGCAGTATTTT
.	TRBJ2-3	.	TRBV5-1	CASSLSSTDTQYF	TGCGCCAGCAGCTTGTCTAGCACAGATACGCAGTATTTT
.	TRBJ2-1	TRBD2	TRBV6-1	CASSAGGARTQSVYNEQFF	TGTGCCAGCAGCGCGGGGGGGGCGCGGACCCAATCTGTCTACAATGAGCAGTTCTTC
.	TRBJ2-5	.	TRBV20-1	CSARVGGGGQETQYF	TGCAGTGCTAGGGTTGGGGGAGGGGGCCAAGAGACCCAGTACTTC
few	TRBJ2-1	TRBD2	TRBV11-3	CASSFGGREYNEQFF	TGTGCCAGCAGCTTTGGCGGGAGGGAGTACAATGAGCAGTTCTTC
.	TRBJ2-6	.	TRBV7-2	CASNRDTWISGANVLTF	TGTGCCAGCAACCGGGACACTTGGATCTCTGGGGCCAACGTCCTGACTTTC
few	TRBJ2-1	TRBD2	TRBV2	CASILSGTSSEQFF	TGTGCCAGCATCCTCTCCGGGACTAGCAGTGAGCAGTTCTTC
few	TRBJ1-2	.	TRBV9	CASNVDGSRGYGYTF	TGTGCCAGCAACGTCGACGGGAGCAGGGGCTATGGCTACACCTTC
few	TRBJ1-4	.	TRBV15	CATSRDGGTPSEKLFF	TGTGCCACCAGCAGAGATGGGGGGACGCCGAGTGAAAAACTGTTTTTT